One T cell receptor (beta chain) is described in this entry. Generated by immunoSEQ multiplex PCR, the TCRdb table keeps only in-frame clones and is missing some. The table has 250,000 or so clones, approximately 86% seen once. Cohort assignment relied on participant-reported clinical history. Before being deemed recovered, Cohort 3 donors had two negative PCRs, clearance, or symptom resolution. CDR1 is MDHEN and CDR2 is SYDVKM in the germline V gene. J was trimmed by 3 bases and V by 3 bases; bases with no gene match: 2. The CDR3 loop spans 15 amino acids. These data originate in a study of blood T cell repertoires in COVID-19. Study-level background: Some COVID-19 samples were acute and others convalescent; all came from the United States, Italy and Spain.

This TCR was recovered from a woman aged 18-29 years who had recovered from COVID-19. Sequencing used PBMCs or T cells enriched from blood (not recorded which). This chain joins TRBV28 and TRBJ2-2; 9 bases are shared with TRBD2. The CDR3 nucleotides are TGTGCCAGCAGTTTGACTAGCGGATACACCGGGGAGCTGTTTTTT. Residues: CASSLTSGYTGELFF. Complete variable domain (other parts from reference TRBV28 and TRBJ2-2): DVKVTQSSRYLVKRTGEKVFLECVQDMDHENMFWYRQDPGLGLRLIYFSYDVKMKEKGDIPEGYSVSREKKERFSLILESASTNQTSMYLCASSLTSGYTGELFFGEGSRLTVL.